A single sample gave rise to the 28 T cell receptor beta chains below, sequenced in a study of T cell changes during pregnancy in multiple sclerosis. Produced via immunoSEQ multiplex PCR; TCRdb's table is partial and in-frame only. This table holds about 24,000 clones, roughly nine tenths found once. Sequences were derived from CD8+ T cells from peripheral blood mononuclear cells, sampled in the third trimester of pregnancy. The receptor set was obtained from a female donor in good health, enrolled as a control in a pregnancy study.

The genes are TRBV15 and TRBJ2-1; a weak D match, TRBD1 (5 bases). The germline V and J ends were trimmed by 3 bases and 9 bases, with 24 bases remaining between them. In germline, CDR1 is LNHNV, CDR2 YYDKDF (reference sequence). The CDR3 is 17 residues long. The CDR3 sequence: CATSRGLIETLAGEQFF. The CDR3, as DNA: TGTGCCACCAGCAGGGGGCTAATTGAGACCCTTGCTGGTGAGCAGTTCTTC.

V usage is TRBV11-2 and J usage is TRBJ1-2, with D perhaps matching TRBD1 (6 bases). Germline V CDR1 and CDR2: SGHAT, FQNNGV. V lost 4 bases to trimming and J lost 5 bases, with 20 bases between them. This CDR3 has 16 amino acids. The CDR3 loop is CASSSPGTLGFYGYTF. The CDR3 DNA sequence: TGTGCCAGCAGCTCTCCCGGGACACTAGGTTTTTATGGCTACACCTTC.

The V call is TRBV6-1, the J call TRBJ2-7; 9 bases line up with TRBD1. The germline V gene encodes CDR1 MNHNS and CDR2 SASEGT. The trim removed 7 bases at V and 2 bases at J, leaving 6 bases unmatched. This CDR3 contains 14 residues. In DNA form, the CDR3 reads TGTGCCAGCATCCAGGGACAGGGTCCCTACGAGCAGTACTTC. This translates into CASIQGQGPYEQYF.

V usage is TRBV13 and J usage is TRBJ2-1, with TRBD1 matching 9 bases. The CDR3 totals 18 residues. Germline trimming cut 2 bases from V and 2 bases from J; bases unmatched to any gene: 10. Germline values: CDR1 PRHDT, CDR2 FYEKMQ (reference sequence). The chain's CDR3 is CASSLSLTGQGPYNEQFF. The DNA for the CDR3 is TGTGCCAGCAGCTTAAGCTTAACTGGACAGGGGCCCTACAATGAGCAGTTCTTC.

The V and J genes are TRBV27 and TRBJ2-1; TRBD2 might be the D (6 bases). The CDR3 has 14 residues. Trimming stripped 1 base from V and 7 bases from J, with 11 bases between. Germline V lookup: CDR1 MNHEY, CDR2 SMNVEV (reference sequence). The CDR3 sequence is CASSLYRGVNEQFF. The CDR3 region has the DNA TGTGCCAGCAGTTTATACCGCGGGGTGAATGAGCAGTTCTTC.

This clone was seen only a few times. This chain uses TRBV5-1 with TRBJ2-1; 10 bases fit TRBD2. Germline lookup yields CDR1 SGHRS and CDR2 YFSETQ. The CDR3 extends over 15 amino acids. J lost 8 bases, V lost 1 base, and 6 bases had no gene match. The CDR3 region has the DNA TGCGCCAGCAGCTTGCGGCAAGCGGGGGGGGATGAGCAGTTCTTC. Protein product: CASSLRQAGGDEQFF.

J is TRBJ2-7 and V is TRBV7-9; the match to TRBD1 covers 7 bases. Per the germline V gene, CDR1 is SEHNR and CDR2 is FQNEAQ (reference sequence). The CDR3 runs 12 residues. With V trimmed by 3 bases and J by 6 bases, 2 bases remained unmatched. The CDR3 DNA reads as TGTGCCAGCAGCTTGGGGACAGCCGAGCAGTACTTC. As protein: CASSLGTAEQYF.

DNA of the CDR3: TGCGCCAGCAGCCAACTAGCGGGAGGGGTCAATGAGCAGTTCTTC. Its translation is CASSQLAGGVNEQFF. J is TRBJ2-1 and V is TRBV4-1, with 12 nucleotides matching TRBD2. The junction had 2 bases not matched to a gene; V was cut back by 2 bases and J by 6 bases. The CDR3 is made up of 15 amino acids. Germline V lookup: CDR1 MGHRA, CDR2 YSYEKL.

In DNA form, the CDR3 reads TGTGCCAGCAGCGCAGCCGACAGGGGGAGCAATCAGCCCCAGCATTTT. The encoded protein is CASSAADRGSNQPQHF. V usage is TRBV5-5 and J usage is TRBJ1-5, with TRBD1 matching over 9 bases. Looked up from germline, CDR1 is SGHKS and CDR2 is YYEKEE (reference sequence). The junction had 6 bases not matched to a gene; V was cut back by 4 bases and J by 1 base. The CDR3 contains 16 residues.

The chain joins TRBV9 to TRBJ2-5, with D possibly matching TRBD1 (6 bases). Germline loops: CDR1 SGDLS, CDR2 YYNGEE. This CDR3 comprises 15 residues. V lost 7 bases, J lost 1 base, and 17 bases lay in between. In DNA, the CDR3 is TGTGCCAGCCCTGGTAACAGGGTGGGCCAAGAGACCCAGTACTTC. The encoded protein is CASPGNRVGQETQYF.

The DNA for the CDR3 is TGTGCCAGCAGTAAGGGACAGGATGGCTACACCTTC. This encodes CASSKGQDGYTF. The gene calls are TRBV6-5 and TRBJ1-2; 8 bases fit TRBD1. This CDR3 region has 12 residues. Trimming removed 5 bases from V and 6 bases from J; junction bases left unmatched: 2. The germline gives CDR1 MNHEY, CDR2 SVGAGI.

This clone is labeled medium-sized. The chain recombines TRBV19 with TRBJ2-3; perhaps TRBD1 as D (7 bases). The ends were cut back, 10 bases at V and 4 bases at J, with 21 bases in the middle. Per germline, CDR1 LNHDA and CDR2 SQIVND (reference sequence). This CDR3 spans 15 amino acids. CDR3 coding DNA: TGTGCCACCGAGGAGGGGGCGAGGGGCGCAGATACGCAGTATTTT. Protein product: CATEEGARGADTQYF. The complete variable domain, with remaining parts taken from reference TRBV19 and TRBJ2-3, reads DGGITQSPKYLFRKEGQNVTLSCEQNLNHDAMYWYRQDPGQGLRLIYYSQIVNDFQKGDIAEGYSVSREKKESFPLTVTSAQKNPTAFYLCATEEGARGADTQYFGPGTRLTVL.

The chain is built from TRBV6-5 and TRBJ2-7, with a weak D call TRBD2 (5 bases). The CDR3 sequence is 14 residues long. Per the germline V gene, CDR1 is MNHEY and CDR2 is SVGAGI. The germline V and J ends were trimmed by 2 bases and 7 bases, with 15 bases remaining between them. CDR3 residues: CASSYELRVGEQYF. Here the CDR3 DNA reads TGTGCCAGCAGTTACGAGTTGCGGGTCGGGGAGCAGTACTTC.

The chain combines TRBV13 with TRBJ1-2; 9 bases are a match to TRBD1. The germline gives CDR1 PRHDT, CDR2 FYEKMQ (reference sequence). The CDR3 is 17 amino acids. V was pared by 6 bases and J by 6 bases, with 17 bases of the junction left unmatched. CDR3 coding DNA: TGTGCCAGCAGTCCACAGGGACAGGGTTTGGCGGTTGATGGCTACACCTTC. It specifies CASSPQGQGLAVDGYTF.

This clone was observed once. This sequence joins TRBV27 and TRBJ2-7, with 8 bases that match TRBD2. Trimming took 6 bases from V and 2 from J; bases not matched to a gene: 6. The CDR3 spans 14 residues. Germline V lookup: CDR1 MNHEY, CDR2 SMNVEV (reference sequence). CDR3 loop: CASRLGGATYEQYF. The CDR3 DNA reads as TGTGCCAGCAGGCTCGGGGGGGCTACCTACGAGCAGTACTTC.

The chain is built from TRBV7-9 and TRBJ2-2, with 8 bases fitting TRBD2. After removal of 3 bases from V and 6 bases from J, the junction contained 12 bases not matched to a gene. This CDR3 contains 17 residues. CDR1 and CDR2 (germline): SEHNR, FQNEAQ (reference sequence). The DNA of the CDR3 is TGTGCCAGCAGCTTTACCGTGGGAGCGGGGGTGGCCGGGGAGCTGTTTTTT. Protein sequence: CASSFTVGAGVAGELFF.

The chain joins TRBV27 to TRBJ2-7; 7 bases are a match to TRBD1. CDR1 is MNHEY, CDR2 SMNVEV, per germline (reference sequence). The CDR3 length is 13 residues. V dropped 4 bases and J dropped 3; count of bases not matched to a gene: 3. This chain's CDR3 is CASSSRTGYEQYF. The CDR3 bases are TGTGCCAGCAGTTCCAGGACAGGCTACGAGCAGTACTTC.

This chain connects TRBV4-1 to TRBJ1-6; no firm D call. Germline loops: CDR1 MGHRA, CDR2 YSYEKL. V was trimmed by 0 bases and J by 4 bases, leaving 13 bases between them. The CDR3 spans 17 residues. The CDR3 nucleotides read TGCGCCAGCAGCCAAGACCCCCCGACGGGATATAATTCACCCCTCCACTTT. It specifies CASSQDPPTGYNSPLHF.

This sequence joins TRBV19 and TRBJ2-7, with 9 bases fitting TRBD2. CDR1 LNHDA and CDR2 SQIVND come from the germline V gene (reference sequence). There are 17 residues in the CDR3. The ends lost 4 bases at V and 3 bases at J; junction bases unmatched: 13. The CDR3 coding sequence is TGTGCCAGTAGTACCCCCGGAGGGCTAGCGGGATACTACGAGCAGTACTTC. Its protein product is CASSTPGGLAGYYEQYF.

Remarks on this clone: A junction boundary mismatches the germline segment, possibly from a read error. The J gene is TRBJ1-5, the V gene TRBV27; no clear D. The CDR3 runs 15 residues. Looked up from germline, CDR1 is MNHEY and CDR2 is SMNVEV (reference sequence). CDR3 protein: CANSIHMYSNQPQHF. The CDR3 DNA is TGTGCCAACAGTATACATATGTATAGCAATCAGCCCCAGCATTTT.

The V and J genes are TRBV4-1 and TRBJ1-5; 7 bases are a match to TRBD1. Germline trimming cut 4 bases from V and 7 bases from J; bases unmatched to any gene: 7. Germline lookup yields CDR1 MGHRA and CDR2 YSYEKL. The length of the CDR3 is 14 residues. The CDR3 sequence is CASSPQGGKQPQHF. In DNA form, the CDR3 reads TGCGCCAGCAGCCCCCAGGGGGGAAAACAGCCCCAGCATTTT.

This clone was counted a single time. The rearrangement uses TRBV19 and TRBJ1-2; the D gene is possibly TRBD1 (5 bases). Trimming cost V 5 bases and J 6 bases, with 10 bases left between them. Germline V gene data show CDR1 as LNHDA and CDR2 as SQIVND (reference sequence). CDR3 size: 12 residues. CDR3 bases: TGTGCCAGTAGTTTGGGGGGACATGGCTACACCTTC. It codes for CASSLGGHGYTF.

The chain links TRBV9 to TRBJ1-5; TRBD1 matches at 9 bases. After removal of 9 bases from V and 3 bases from J, the junction contained 25 bases not matched to a gene. The CDR3 has 20 amino acids. The germline gives CDR1 SGDLS, CDR2 YYNGEE. CDR3 DNA sequence: TGTGCCACCGCCGGGACAGGGACGATGAACGGTGAAGGGGACAATCAGCCCCAGCATTTT. Protein: CATAGTGTMNGEGDNQPQHF.

This clone was seen a few times. The chain recombines TRBV11-2 with TRBJ2-5; the match to TRBD1 covers 8 bases. Germline V lookup: CDR1 SGHAT, CDR2 FQNNGV. Trimming at V came to 3 bases and at J to 0 bases, leaving 12 bases not matched to a gene. The CDR3 loop spans 18 amino acids. CDR3 nucleotide sequence: TGTGCCAGCAGCTTGAGGATAAGACGGGGACAGGACCAAGAGACCCAGTACTTC. It yields the protein CASSLRIRRGQDQETQYF.

This chain uses TRBV29-1 with TRBJ2-1; weak D call: TRBD2 (5 bases). V was pared by 1 base and J by 9 bases, with 13 bases between. Germline values: CDR1 SQVTM, CDR2 ANQGSEA. This CDR3 has 13 amino acids. The DNA for the CDR3 is TGCAGCGTTGAAGTTTGGGGAGAGCTTGAGCAGTTCTTC. This sequence encodes CSVEVWGELEQFF.

This clone appeared once. The V and J genes are TRBV2 and TRBJ1-3; D uncertain. The length of the CDR3 is 15 residues. V gave up 4 bases and J gave up 0 bases, with 10 bases separating them. CDR1 is SNHLY, CDR2 FYNNEI, per germline. The CDR3 DNA sequence: TGTGCCAGCAGTGGAGCAGCTAACTCTGGAAACACCATATATTTT. Translated: CASSGAANSGNTIYF.

This clone is termed medium-sized. CDR3 sequence: CASSQDWKGVTEAFF. The CDR3 bases are TGTGCCAGCAGCCAAGATTGGAAAGGGGTCACTGAAGCTTTCTTT. The rearrangement joins TRBV4-2 to TRBJ1-1, with D tentatively TRBD1 (5 bases). CDR1 is LGHNA, CDR2 YNFKEQ, per germline. The CDR3 covers 15 residues. The V end was cut by 0 bases, the J end by 4 bases, with 12 bases between.

For the CDR3, the DNA is TGTGCCAGCCGACCGACAGGAAGTAGTACCGGGGAGCTGTTTTTT. The encoded protein is CASRPTGSSTGELFF. V usage is TRBV5-6 and J usage is TRBJ2-2, with D perhaps matching TRBD1 (6 bases). The V end lost 7 bases, the J end lost 5 bases, and 18 bases lay between the germline ends. In germline, CDR1 is SGHDT, CDR2 YYEEEE. This CDR3 has 15 amino acids.